The entry below describes one TCR beta chain. The antigen remains undetermined. Clones were read by immunoSEQ multiplex PCR, and TCRdb kept only the in-frame ones, dropping some. The data show some 90,000 clones, roughly nine tenths seen once. These data are taken from a study of T cell responses to AZD1222 COVID-19 vaccine. The study's findings and limits: The donors showed a predominance of white British ancestry and of females, with possible underestimation of clonal diversity.

Trimming took off 4 bases at V and 8 bases at J, with 15 bases between the two ends. The CDR3 has 15 amino acids. The germline gives CDR1 LGHDT, CDR2 YNNKEL (reference sequence). The sequence came from an adult in good health. The source was peripheral blood, collected on day 0 of AZD1222 vaccination. The rearrangement joins TRBV3-1 (or the pseudogene TRBV3-2) to TRBJ1-6, with D possibly matching TRBD1 (6 bases). The CDR3 reads CASSPLRRGYSPLHF. The DNA for the CDR3 is TGTGCCAGCAGCCCCCTCCGCAGGGGTTATTCACCCCTCCACTTT.